This section outlines one TCR beta chain sequence together with its context. This clonotype was observed at least ten times. This receptor's antigen is unknown. No much larger clonotype is one base removed from it; base qualities were not supplied. Every patient had bone marrow sampled at the time of active disease. Ficoll-Hypaque density gradient centrifugation was used to isolate bone marrow mononuclear cells. Myeloma plasma cells were removed and CD138-negative cells were collected by negative selection after labeling with CD138 magnetic microbeads on a MACS separator. Flow cytometry on an Attune NxT with CD138 antibodies was used to check the purity of the isolated cells. Total RNA was extracted using TRIzol reagent and was quantified on a NanoDrop spectrophotometer. For each patient, the CD138-negative bone marrow sample underwent paired RNA-seq and IR-seq. This record belongs to a study of read filtering for tumor transcriptome and immune sequencing (dated by TCRdb to 2020 to 2021). Regarding the research as a whole: The cohort was composed of 17 to 20 male and 14 to 15 female patients, with a mean age of 65.9 years and an age range of roughly 47 to 90. By revised international staging, fewer than ten patients were R-ISS I, 15 to 20 were R-ISS II and roughly seven were R-ISS III. After DNase treatment, whole-transcriptome libraries were prepared using the TruSeq RNA Access Library Prep Kit. Per sample, about 3.5 to 10.27 million TCR-region mapped reads were obtained with IR-seq, compared with only about 80 to 1,400 with RNA-seq. TCR repertoires obtained by targeted immune repertoire sequencing and by bulk whole-transcriptome sequencing performed on the same bone marrow samples were compared. One main goal was a read-filtering strategy for immune repertoire data, in particular deciding whether clonotypes backed by only one read should be removed.

Starting from approximately 0.4 ug RNA, TCR libraries were constructed with the Immunoverse kit using molecular barcoded adaptors that cover the alpha/delta and beta/gamma chains. TCR library preparation used the same RNA that was used for transcriptome sequencing. An Illumina HiSeq 4000 with 2 x 150 cycles was used to sequence the TCR libraries. The study's processing was this. MiXCR aligned TCR reads to human V, D, J and C references and assembled the aligned reads into CDR3 clonotypes, with quality filtering and error correction included. Clonotype counts and gene usage diversity were analyzed with the tcR package in R. For inspection of raw mapping reads, RNA-seq reads were mapped by STAR aligner version 2.5.3a onto GRCh37 of the human genome. To test the effect of sequencing depth on detected clonotypes, IR-seq fastq files were randomly downsampled using Seqtk 1.3. TCRdb's own reprocessing of the public reads used fastp at Q25 and MiXCR and kept productive beta chains. Rows with one shared CDR3 protein collapse into an entry with the most common genes and DNA. The V and J calls shown here were made by TCRdb, not taken from the authors' results. The sample contains around 33,000 distinct CDR3 sequences, about 18% of them found a single time. Roughly 17% of the sample belongs to the ten largest clones.

CDR1 SGHNT and CDR2 YYREEE are derived from the germline V gene (reference sequence). V is pruned by 2 bases and J by 2 bases, leaving 5 bases of the junction without a gene match. The CDR3 contains 15 residues, cysteine and phenylalanine counted. Just the 45-base CDR3 DNA is kept, in frame starting at base 1. Overall study outcomes, separate from this receptor: Removing single-read clonotypes increased the correlation between IR-seq and RNA-seq shared clonotype proportions. Compared with RNA-seq, IR-seq captured clonotypes at much higher depth and more reliably, and a smaller IR-seq throughput was enough to identify most shared clonotypes. Single-read clonotypes made up approximately 79% of clonotypes but only about 3.5% of total reads in IR-seq, compared with roughly 70% of clonotypes and 44.6% of reads in RNA-seq. The sorted CD138-negative fraction was composed of a mixed bone marrow immune population rather than of purified T cells.

This clonotype was sampled from a donor at least 40 years old with multiple myeloma. The sequence is built from TRBV5-4 and TRBJ2-7; 9 junctional bases match TRBD2. Sequenced input: a population of CD138-negative cells sorted from bone marrow. What this sample's cell subset or site label stands for: bone marrow mononuclear cells depleted of CD138+ plasma/myeloma cells by negative magnetic selection. The DNA is TGTGCCAGCAGCTTTGAAGGCGGGAGGGCCTACGAGCAGTACTTC. This translates into CASSFEGGRAYEQYF.